The clone carrying this T cell receptor (beta chain) has only a few counts. Its cognate antigen is unknown. Measured with immunoSEQ multiplex PCR; TCRdb has only the in-frame clones, and not every one. The sample has 50,000 to 75,000 clones, around four fifths seen once; the top ten hold 9.8%. Trimming took 0 bases from V and 6 from J, leaving 12 bases between them. Germline loops: CDR1 MGHRA, CDR2 YSYEKL. CDR3 length equals 15 residues. This sample was included in a study of OX40 agonist ivuxolimab in advanced cancers. Study-wide context: One hepatocellular carcinoma and a couple of cutaneous melanoma patients partially responded.

Findings of the study overall: There were, on average, more expanded clones in CD8+ T cells than in CD4+.

The input for sequencing was CD4+ or CD8+ T cells sorted from blood, taken in a trial of the OX40 agonist ivuxolimab. The clonotype comes from an adult with an advanced solid tumor such as melanoma, head and neck, liver or kidney cancer. The V gene is TRBV4-1, the J gene TRBJ1-5; no firm D call. This CDR3 reads CASSQDSGLVQPQHF. CDR3 DNA sequence: TGCGCCAGCAGCCAAGACTCGGGGTTAGTTCAGCCCCAGCATTTT.